These 29 T cell receptor beta chains were sequenced from one sample in a study of T cell responses to AZD1222 COVID-19 vaccine. Repertoires were generated with immunoSEQ multiplex PCR, while TCRdb's copy carries only in-frame clones and drops some. Here the sample spans around 140,000 clones, about nine tenths being singletons. Material: peripheral blood, obtained on day 0 of AZD1222 vaccination. These receptors came from an adult in good health.

The chain combines TRBV19 with TRBJ1-4; no firm D call. The CDR3 totals 19 residues. Germline-derived CDR1 and CDR2 are LNHDA and SQIVND (reference sequence). The germline V and J ends were trimmed by 7 bases and 2 bases, with 26 bases remaining between them. CDR3 DNA sequence: TGTGCCAGTAAAGAGGGCCTAGGGATCGCCTTAGGTACTAATGAAAAACTGTTTTTT. Translated, it gives CASKEGLGIALGTNEKLFF.

The chain has TRBV6-6 and TRBJ2-7; possibly TRBD1 for D (6 bases). From germline, CDR1 is MNHNY and CDR2 SVGAGI (reference sequence). Trimming left V 0 bases short and J 4 bases short, with 10 bases between. The CDR3 has 14 amino acids. In DNA form, the CDR3 reads TGTGCCAGCAGTTACTCGACAGGTTGGTACGAGCAGTACTTC. Encoded protein: CASSYSTGWYEQYF.

A remark on this clone: One end of the junction does not line up with germline, which may come from a read error. The chain combines TRBV7-7 with TRBJ2-7, with D uncertain. CDR3 length: 13 residues. Germline CDR1 and CDR2: SSHAT and FNYEAQ (reference sequence). As DNA, the CDR3 is TGTGCTAGCAGCCCAGACCACGACGGCGAGCAGTACTTC. Translating gives CASSPDHDGEQYF.

This rearrangement joins TRBV6-5 to TRBJ1-2; possible D gene TRBD1, 5 bases. Trimming took off 5 bases at V and 8 bases at J, with 15 bases between the two ends. Germline V gene data show CDR1 as MNHEY and CDR2 as SVGAGI. The CDR3 contains 13 residues. The CDR3 spells CASSTRGVGGYTF. CDR3 nucleotides: TGTGCCAGCAGTACACGGGGGGTCGGGGGCTACACCTTC.

The gene calls are TRBV5-6 and TRBJ1-3; D not certain. V lost 3 bases to trimming and J lost 4 bases, with 5 bases between them. From germline, CDR1 is SGHDT and CDR2 YYEEEE. The CDR3 extends over 12 amino acids. The CDR3 DNA sequence: TGTGCCAGCAGCTCTCAAGGAAACACCATATATTTT. It is translated as CASSSQGNTIYF. Looking up the rest from reference TRBV5-6 and TRBJ1-3 gives the full variable domain: DAGVTQSPTHLIKTRGQQVTLRCSPKSGHDTVSWYQQALGQGPQFIFQYYEEEERQRGNFPDRFSGHQFPNYSSELNVNALLLGDSALYLCASSSQGNTIYFGEGSWLTVV.

This chain links TRBV30 with TRBJ1-3; the D is unclear. The CDR3 length is 11 residues. Germline values: CDR1 GTSNPN, CDR2 SVGIG (reference sequence). V was shortened by 0 bases and J by 8 bases, with 5 bases between the two germline ends. CDR3 protein: CAWSVSHTIYF. The CDR3 DNA follows: TGTGCCTGGAGTGTAAGCCACACCATATATTTT.

The CDR3 spells CASSSPGQFYGYTF. The CDR3 DNA reads as TGTGCCAGCAGCTCCCCGGGACAGTTCTATGGCTACACCTTC. This chain links TRBV6-5 with TRBJ1-2; 7 bases line up with TRBD1. The V and J ends lost 6 bases and 4 bases, in that order; junction bases with no gene match: 8. This CDR3 has 14 residues. Per germline, CDR1 MNHEY and CDR2 SVGAGI.

J is TRBJ2-7 and V is TRBV7-9, with D uncertain. V lost 5 bases and J 0 bases, leaving 8 bases between the germline ends. Germline V CDR1 and CDR2: SEHNR, FQNEAQ (reference sequence). This CDR3 comprises 13 residues. The CDR3, as DNA: TGTGCCAGCAGCCAGGCAGTCTCCTACGAGCAGTACTTC. As protein: CASSQAVSYEQYF.

This clone was detected only once. The rearrangement uses TRBV24-1 and TRBJ1-2, with a tentative D call TRBD1 (5 bases). There are 15 residues in the CDR3. Looked up from germline, CDR1 is KGHDR and CDR2 is SFDVKD. The V gene lost 7 bases and the J gene lost 8 bases, with 22 bases spanning the gap. In nucleotides, the CDR3 is TGTGCCACCAGCCCCGGGGAGACAGCGAGTCCGGGCTACACCTTC. Translation: CATSPGETASPGYTF.

V usage is TRBV28 and J usage is TRBJ1-2, with D maybe TRBD1 (5 bases). V dropped 11 bases and J dropped 5 bases, with 21 bases sitting between them. CDR1 is MDHEN and CDR2 is SYDVKM in the germline V gene. The CDR3 is 14 amino acids. CDR3 DNA sequence: TGTGCCGCCGGGGGATCCCGGCAGGTTTATGGCTACACCTTC. This gives the protein CAAGGSRQVYGYTF.

The J gene is TRBJ1-4, the V gene TRBV4-1; the match to TRBD1 covers 10 bases. The CDR3 is 17 amino acids. In germline, CDR1 is MGHRA, CDR2 YSYEKL. V shed 0 bases and J 9 bases; nucleotides not matched to a gene: 10. CDR3 in DNA: TGCGCCAGCAGCCAAGATTATGGGACAGGGGTTAGAAAAAAACTGTTTTTT. It is translated as CASSQDYGTGVRKKLFF.

The count of this clone is one. The V call is TRBV4-1, the J call TRBJ1-2; D gene uncertain. Germline V gives CDR1 MGHRA, CDR2 YSYEKL. Trimming removed 3 bases at V and 3 bases at J, with 11 bases between. The CDR3 runs to 14 residues. This chain's CDR3 is CASSHLGSHYGYTF. CDR3 sequence (DNA): TGCGCCAGCAGCCACTTAGGGTCCCACTATGGCTACACCTTC.

In its sample, this clone was seen once. J is TRBJ2-7 and V is TRBV23-1; 8 nucleotides agree with TRBD2. TRBV23-1 qualifies as an ORF whose function is uncertain. The CDR3 extends over 16 amino acids. With 6 bases clipped from V and 4 bases from J, the junction kept 14 bases outside the gene matches. CDR3 bases: TGCGCCAGCAGCCATCAGAAGCGGGGGAATGGGTACGAGCAGTACTTC. It specifies CASSHQKRGNGYEQYF.

V and J are TRBV2 and TRBJ2-1, with 9 bases that match TRBD1. The V and J ends lost 4 bases and 10 bases, in that order; junction bases with no gene match: 11. The germline CDR1 and CDR2 sequences are SNHLY and FYNNEI. The CDR3 spans 15 residues. The CDR3: CASSAGTGTFREQFF. The CDR3 nucleotides are TGTGCCAGCAGTGCCGGGACAGGGACCTTCAGGGAGCAGTTCTTC.

V gene TRBV6-1 combines with J gene TRBJ2-1; D possibly corresponds to TRBD1 (6 bases). This CDR3 is built from 15 residues. Germline V lookup: CDR1 MNHNS, CDR2 SASEGT. V was cut by 0 bases and J by 4 bases, with 10 bases left in between. CDR3 DNA: TGTGCCAGCAGTGAAGCGGGGGCCATTTACAATGAGCAGTTCTTC. It codes for CASSEAGAIYNEQFF.

The DNA for the CDR3 is TGTGCCAGTAGTATTTGGGGGGCGAACACCGGGGAGCTGTTTTTT. Protein product: CASSIWGANTGELFF. V usage is TRBV19 and J usage is TRBJ2-2, with D possibly being TRBD2 (6 bases). The CDR3 spans 15 residues. Germline V CDR1 and CDR2: LNHDA, SQIVND (reference sequence). V shed 3 bases and J shed 0 bases, with 8 bases lying between them.

The chain is built from TRBV5-4 and TRBJ1-1; weak D call: TRBD1 (6 bases). CDR1 is SGHNT and CDR2 is YYREEE in the germline V gene (reference sequence). V lost 6 bases, J lost 6 bases, and 15 bases lay in between. The CDR3 loop spans 13 amino acids. The CDR3 spells CASMLQGGAEAFF. The DNA for the CDR3 is TGTGCCAGCATGCTACAGGGTGGCGCTGAAGCTTTCTTT. The entire variable domain, with the rest obtained from reference TRBV5-4 and TRBJ1-1, is as follows: ETGVTQSPTHLIKTRGQQVTLRCSSQSGHNTVSWYQQALGQGPQFIFQYYREEENGRGNFPPRFSGLQFPNYSSELNVNALELDDSALYLCASMLQGGAEAFFGQGTRLTVV.

This chain joins TRBV28 and TRBJ2-1; TRBD2 matches at 13 bases. The germline gives CDR1 MDHEN, CDR2 SYDVKM. The CDR3 covers 16 residues. The junction had 6 bases not matched to a gene; V was cut back by 6 bases and J by 4 bases. The CDR3: CASRGTSGVRYNEQFF. The CDR3 nucleotides read TGTGCCAGCAGGGGGACTAGCGGGGTAAGGTACAATGAGCAGTTCTTC.

The chain joins TRBV11-1 to TRBJ2-1, with D possibly being TRBD1 (5 bases). V was trimmed by 6 bases and J by 7 bases, leaving 22 bases between them. Per germline, CDR1 SGHAT and CDR2 FQDESV (reference sequence). The CDR3 contains 16 residues. CDR3 in amino acids: CASSTGGSSRNNEQFF. CDR3 nucleotides: TGTGCCAGCAGTACAGGTGGGTCCTCGAGGAATAATGAGCAGTTCTTC.

The chain recombines TRBV30 with TRBJ1-2, with D perhaps TRBD1 (6 bases). Germline V gene data show CDR1 as GTSNPN and CDR2 as SVGIG (reference sequence). The V end was cut by 1 base, the J end by 2 bases, with 14 bases between. The CDR3 is made up of 15 amino acids. The CDR3 region has the DNA TGTGCCTGGAGTGCCACCGGGAGGGGGAACTATGGCTACACCTTC. Translating it yields CAWSATGRGNYGYTF.

The V call is TRBV6-5, the J call TRBJ2-1, with D perhaps TRBD2 (6 bases). V dropped 0 bases and J dropped 3 bases, with 12 bases sitting between them. The CDR3 runs to 16 residues. Germline CDR1 MNHEY, CDR2 SVGAGI. In nucleotides, the CDR3 is TGTGCCAGCAGTTACTCGAGTCTAGCGATCTACAATGAGCAGTTCTTC. Translation: CASSYSSLAIYNEQFF.

The chain employs TRBV2 and TRBJ1-5; D unresolved. V was cut by 4 bases and J by 5 bases, with 3 bases left in between. The V gene's germline CDR1 is SNHLY and CDR2 FYNNEI. The CDR3 consists of 11 residues. In nucleotides, the CDR3 is TGTGCCAGCAGTGTGGATCAGCCCCAGCATTTT. Its protein product is CASSVDQPQHF.

Only one count was recorded for this clone. The gene calls are TRBV5-6 and TRBJ2-7; D remains ambiguous. The V end lost 2 bases, the J end lost 6 bases, and 18 bases lay between the germline ends. The germline V gene has CDR1 SGHDT and CDR2 YYEEEE. The CDR3 length is 15 residues. CDR3 sequence: CASSFAGPRGTEQYF. The CDR3 bases are TGTGCCAGCAGCTTCGCCGGGCCCCGAGGAACCGAGCAGTACTTC.

This chain connects TRBV6-1 to TRBJ1-4; D gene uncertain. Germline V lookup: CDR1 MNHNS, CDR2 SASEGT. V was pared by 1 base and J by 2 bases, with 14 bases between. The CDR3 runs to 17 residues. CDR3 in DNA: TGTGCCAGCAGTGAAGTCGGGGTTCTAGGGACTAATGAAAAACTGTTTTTT. Encoded protein: CASSEVGVLGTNEKLFF.

About this clone: One junction end does not reproduce the germline sequence, and a read error may be involved. CDR3 amino acids: CAISPPHPPLF. DNA of the CDR3: TGTGCCATCAGCCCCCCACATCCTCCACTCTTC. J is TRBJ2-1 and V is TRBV10-3; D remains unclear. The CDR3 loop spans 11 amino acids. Germline lookup yields CDR1 ENHRY and CDR2 SYGVKD.

V gene TRBV6-2 or TRBV6-3 combines with J gene TRBJ2-6, with D perhaps TRBD2 (5 bases). Trimming left V 4 bases short and J 3 bases short, with 13 bases between. The germline V gene has CDR1 MNHEY and CDR2 SVGEGT. The length of the CDR3 is 16 residues. For the CDR3, the DNA is TGTGCCAGCAGTTCCCCGGCGGAGGTTGGGGCCAACGTCCTGACTTTC. Translated: CASSSPAEVGANVLTF.

This clone was found once. V is TRBV3-1 (or the pseudogene TRBV3-2) and J is TRBJ1-1; no definite D call. Germline lookup yields CDR1 LGHDT and CDR2 YNNKEL (reference sequence). The CDR3 runs 13 residues. The ends were cut back, 1 base at V and 6 bases at J, with 9 bases in the middle. CDR3 residues: CASSQVQVAEAFF. DNA of the CDR3: TGTGCCAGCAGCCAAGTTCAGGTTGCTGAAGCTTTCTTT.

The chain has TRBV28 and TRBJ2-2, with D tentatively TRBD2 (6 bases). This CDR3 has 17 residues. V was shortened by 5 bases and J by 1 base, with 17 bases between the two germline ends. Germline CDR1 reads MDHEN; CDR2 reads SYDVKM. This CDR3 reads CASSIPPGLENTGELFF. The CDR3 DNA follows: TGTGCCAGCAGTATTCCTCCGGGACTCGAGAACACCGGGGAGCTGTTTTTT.

The chain has TRBV7-2 and TRBJ1-2; TRBD1 matches at 11 bases. V was clipped by 5 bases and J by 5 bases; unmatched bases: 7. CDR1 and CDR2 from the germline V gene are SGHTA and FQGNSA. The CDR3 has 15 residues. CDR3 bases: TGTGCCAGCAGCCGTCCGGGACAGGGGGTTTATGGCTACACCTTC. Protein sequence: CASSRPGQGVYGYTF.